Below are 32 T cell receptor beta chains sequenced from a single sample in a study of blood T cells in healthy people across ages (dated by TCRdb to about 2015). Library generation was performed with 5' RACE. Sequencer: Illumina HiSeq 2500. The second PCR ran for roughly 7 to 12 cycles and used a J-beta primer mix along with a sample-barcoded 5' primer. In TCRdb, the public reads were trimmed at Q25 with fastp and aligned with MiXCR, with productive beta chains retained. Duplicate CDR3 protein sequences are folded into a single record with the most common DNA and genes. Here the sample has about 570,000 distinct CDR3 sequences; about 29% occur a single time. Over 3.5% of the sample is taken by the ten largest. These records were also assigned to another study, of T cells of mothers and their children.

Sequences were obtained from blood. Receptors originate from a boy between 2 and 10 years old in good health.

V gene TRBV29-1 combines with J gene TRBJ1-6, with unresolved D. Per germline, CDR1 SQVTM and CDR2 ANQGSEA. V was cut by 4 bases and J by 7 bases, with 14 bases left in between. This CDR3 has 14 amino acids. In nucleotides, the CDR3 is TGCAGCGTTGTAGAGGGCCCGGTGAATTCACCCCTCCACTTT. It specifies CSVVEGPVNSPLHF.

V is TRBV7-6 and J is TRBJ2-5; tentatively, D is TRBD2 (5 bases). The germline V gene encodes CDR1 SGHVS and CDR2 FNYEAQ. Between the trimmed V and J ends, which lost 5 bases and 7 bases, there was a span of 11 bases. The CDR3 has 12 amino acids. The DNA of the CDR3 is TGTGCCAGCAGCGGCCACGAGGGGACCCAGTACTTC. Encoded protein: CASSGHEGTQYF.

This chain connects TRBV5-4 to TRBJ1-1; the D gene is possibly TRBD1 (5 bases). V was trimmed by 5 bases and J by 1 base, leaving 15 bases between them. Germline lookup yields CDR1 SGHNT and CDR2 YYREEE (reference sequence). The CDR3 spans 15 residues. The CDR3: CASSQGKRGNTEAFF. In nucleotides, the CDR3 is TGTGCCAGCAGTCAGGGAAAACGGGGGAACACTGAAGCTTTCTTT.

DNA of the CDR3: TGTGCCAGCAGCTTAAAACAGGGGGACAACTATGGCTACACCTTC. Its protein product is CASSLKQGDNYGYTF. V usage is TRBV7-9 and J usage is TRBJ1-2, with TRBD1 matching 8 bases. This CDR3 comprises 15 residues. The V gene's germline CDR1 is SEHNR and CDR2 FQNEAQ (reference sequence). V shed 2 bases, J shed 2 bases, and the junction held 4 bases outside the gene matches.

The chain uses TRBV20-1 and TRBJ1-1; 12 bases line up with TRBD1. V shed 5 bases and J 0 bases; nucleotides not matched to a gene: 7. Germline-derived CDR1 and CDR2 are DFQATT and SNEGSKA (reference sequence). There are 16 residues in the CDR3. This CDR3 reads CSARRDRGRMNTEAFF. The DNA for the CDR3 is TGCAGTGCTCGCCGGGACAGGGGGCGGATGAACACTGAAGCTTTCTTT.

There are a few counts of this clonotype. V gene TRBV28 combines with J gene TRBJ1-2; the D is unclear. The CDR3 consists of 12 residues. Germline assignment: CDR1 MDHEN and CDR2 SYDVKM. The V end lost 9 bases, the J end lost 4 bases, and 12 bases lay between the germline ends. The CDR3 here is CASEDGGYGYTF. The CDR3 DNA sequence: TGTGCCAGTGAGGACGGAGGCTATGGCTACACCTTC.

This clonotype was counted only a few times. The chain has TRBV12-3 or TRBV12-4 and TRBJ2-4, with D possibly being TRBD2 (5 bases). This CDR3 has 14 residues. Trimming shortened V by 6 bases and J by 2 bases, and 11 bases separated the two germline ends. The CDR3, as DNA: TGTGCCAGCAGCCAGAGGGAAACCAAAAACATTCAGTACTTC. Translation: CASSQRETKNIQYF.

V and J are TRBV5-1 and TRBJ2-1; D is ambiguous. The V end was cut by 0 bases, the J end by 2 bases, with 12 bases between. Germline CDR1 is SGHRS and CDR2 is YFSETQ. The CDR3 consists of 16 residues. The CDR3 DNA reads TGCGCCAGCAGCTTGGTGGCGGATACTACCTACAATGAGCAGTTCTTC. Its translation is CASSLVADTTYNEQFF.

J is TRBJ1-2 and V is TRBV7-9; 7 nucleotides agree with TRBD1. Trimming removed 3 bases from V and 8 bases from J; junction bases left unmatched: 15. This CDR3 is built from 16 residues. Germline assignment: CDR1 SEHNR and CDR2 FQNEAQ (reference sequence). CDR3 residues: CASSFQTGTISYGYTF. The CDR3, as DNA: TGTGCCAGCAGCTTCCAGACAGGGACTATCTCGTACGGCTACACCTTC.

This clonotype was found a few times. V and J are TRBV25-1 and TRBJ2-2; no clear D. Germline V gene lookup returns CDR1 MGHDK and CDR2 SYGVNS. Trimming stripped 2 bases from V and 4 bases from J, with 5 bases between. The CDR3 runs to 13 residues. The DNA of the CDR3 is TGTGCCAGCAGTGAACTACCCACCGGGGAGCTGTTTTTT. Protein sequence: CASSELPTGELFF.

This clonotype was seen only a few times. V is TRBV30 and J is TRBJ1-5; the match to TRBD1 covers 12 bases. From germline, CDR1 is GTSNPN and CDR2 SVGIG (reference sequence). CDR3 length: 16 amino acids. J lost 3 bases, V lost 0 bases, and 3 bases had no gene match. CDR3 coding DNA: TGTGCCTGGAGTGTACGGGGACAGGGGGCCAATCAGCCCCAGCATTTT. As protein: CAWSVRGQGANQPQHF.

As DNA, the CDR3 is TGCAGCGTTGACTCGGACAGGGACACCGGGGAGCTGTTTTTT. It yields the protein CSVDSDRDTGELFF. The V and J genes are TRBV29-1 and TRBJ2-2, with 8 bases matching TRBD1. After removal of 3 bases from V and 3 bases from J, the junction contained 3 bases not matched to a gene. Germline CDR1 reads SQVTM; CDR2 reads ANQGSEA. This CDR3 has 14 amino acids.

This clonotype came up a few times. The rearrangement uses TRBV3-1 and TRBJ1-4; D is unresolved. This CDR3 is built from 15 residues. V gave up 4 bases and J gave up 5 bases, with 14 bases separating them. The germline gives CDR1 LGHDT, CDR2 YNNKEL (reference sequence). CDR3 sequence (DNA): TGTGCCAGCAGCCGGATTGCGGGCACCAATGAAAAACTGTTTTTT. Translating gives CASSRIAGTNEKLFF.

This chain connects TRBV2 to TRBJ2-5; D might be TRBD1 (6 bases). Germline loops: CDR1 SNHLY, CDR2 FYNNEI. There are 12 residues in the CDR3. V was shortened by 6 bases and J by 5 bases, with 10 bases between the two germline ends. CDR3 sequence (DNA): TGTGCCAGCAGGGGGGCCGCGGAGACCCAGTACTTC. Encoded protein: CASRGAAETQYF.

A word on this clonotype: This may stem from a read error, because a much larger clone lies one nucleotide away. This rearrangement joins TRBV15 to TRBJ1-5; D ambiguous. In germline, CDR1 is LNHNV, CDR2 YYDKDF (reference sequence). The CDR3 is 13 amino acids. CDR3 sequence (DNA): TGTGCCACCAGCAGAGATCCGAATCGGCCCCAGCATTTT. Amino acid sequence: CATSRDPNRPQHF.

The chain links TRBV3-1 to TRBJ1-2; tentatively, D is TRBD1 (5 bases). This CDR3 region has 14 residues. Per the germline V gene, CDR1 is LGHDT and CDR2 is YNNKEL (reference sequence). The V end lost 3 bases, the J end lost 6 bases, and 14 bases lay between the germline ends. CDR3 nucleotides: TGTGCCAGCAGCCACCCGACAGCCTTGGATGGCTACACCTTC. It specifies CASSHPTALDGYTF.

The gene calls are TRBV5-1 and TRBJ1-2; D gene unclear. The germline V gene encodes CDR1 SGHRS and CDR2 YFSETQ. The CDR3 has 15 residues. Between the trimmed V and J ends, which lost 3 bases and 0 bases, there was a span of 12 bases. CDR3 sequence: CASSSSPGANYGYTF. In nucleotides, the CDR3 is TGCGCCAGCAGCTCAAGCCCGGGAGCTAACTATGGCTACACCTTC.

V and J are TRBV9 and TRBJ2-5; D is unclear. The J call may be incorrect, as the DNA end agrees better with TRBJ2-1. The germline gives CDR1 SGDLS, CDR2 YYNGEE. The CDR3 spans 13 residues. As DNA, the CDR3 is TGTGCCAGCAGCGTAGCCCCCGGCAATGAGCAGTTCTTC. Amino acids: CASSVAPGNEQFF.

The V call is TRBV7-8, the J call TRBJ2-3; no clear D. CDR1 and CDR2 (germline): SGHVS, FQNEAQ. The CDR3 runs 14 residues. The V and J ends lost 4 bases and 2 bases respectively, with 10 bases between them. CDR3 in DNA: TGTGCCAGCAGCTCGCTGACAAACACAGATACGCAGTATTTT. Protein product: CASSSLTNTDTQYF.

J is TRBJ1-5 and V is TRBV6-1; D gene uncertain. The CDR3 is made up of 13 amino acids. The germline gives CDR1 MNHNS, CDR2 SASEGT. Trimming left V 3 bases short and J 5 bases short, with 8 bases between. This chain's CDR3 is CASSESVYQPQHF. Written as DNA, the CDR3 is TGTGCCAGCAGTGAGTCAGTTTATCAGCCCCAGCATTTT.

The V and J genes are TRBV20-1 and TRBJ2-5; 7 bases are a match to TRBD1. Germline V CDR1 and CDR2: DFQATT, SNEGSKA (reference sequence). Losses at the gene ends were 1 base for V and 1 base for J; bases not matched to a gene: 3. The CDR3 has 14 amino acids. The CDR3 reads CSARARTGQETQYF. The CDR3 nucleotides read TGCAGTGCTAGAGCCAGGACAGGCCAAGAGACCCAGTACTTC.

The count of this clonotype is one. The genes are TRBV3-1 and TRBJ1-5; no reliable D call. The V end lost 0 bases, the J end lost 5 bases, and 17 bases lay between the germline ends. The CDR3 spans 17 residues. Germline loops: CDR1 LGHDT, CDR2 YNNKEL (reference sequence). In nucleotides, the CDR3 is TGTGCCAGCAGCCAAGATCCGCCCGGGTCATACTATCAGCCCCAGCATTTT. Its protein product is CASSQDPPGSYYQPQHF.

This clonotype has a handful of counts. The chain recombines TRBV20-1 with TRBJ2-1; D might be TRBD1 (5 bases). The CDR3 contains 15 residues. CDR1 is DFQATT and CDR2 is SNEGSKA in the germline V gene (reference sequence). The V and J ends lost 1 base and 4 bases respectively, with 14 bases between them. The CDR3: CSARVHRPPYNEQFF. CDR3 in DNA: TGCAGTGCTAGAGTCCACAGGCCACCTTACAATGAGCAGTTCTTC.

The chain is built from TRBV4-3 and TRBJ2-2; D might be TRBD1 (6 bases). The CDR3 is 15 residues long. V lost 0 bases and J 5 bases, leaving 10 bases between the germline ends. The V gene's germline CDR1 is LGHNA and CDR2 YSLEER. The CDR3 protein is CASSQDSTGTGELFF. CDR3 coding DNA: TGCGCCAGCAGCCAAGATTCCACAGGGACCGGGGAGCTGTTTTTT.

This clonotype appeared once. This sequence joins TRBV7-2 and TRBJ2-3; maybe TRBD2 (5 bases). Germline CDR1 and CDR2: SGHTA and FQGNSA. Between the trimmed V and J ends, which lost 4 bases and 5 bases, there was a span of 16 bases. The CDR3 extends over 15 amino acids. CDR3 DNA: TGTGCCAGCAGCTATTCGGACCCCCGGGGAGATACGCAGTATTTT. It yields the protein CASSYSDPRGDTQYF.

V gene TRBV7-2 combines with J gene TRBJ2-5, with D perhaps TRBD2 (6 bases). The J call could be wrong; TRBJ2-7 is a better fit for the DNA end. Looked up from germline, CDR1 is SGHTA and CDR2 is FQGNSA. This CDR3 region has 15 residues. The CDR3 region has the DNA TGTGCCAGCAGCCCAAGTGGGACTCTCTCCTACGAGCAGTACTTC. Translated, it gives CASSPSGTLSYEQYF.

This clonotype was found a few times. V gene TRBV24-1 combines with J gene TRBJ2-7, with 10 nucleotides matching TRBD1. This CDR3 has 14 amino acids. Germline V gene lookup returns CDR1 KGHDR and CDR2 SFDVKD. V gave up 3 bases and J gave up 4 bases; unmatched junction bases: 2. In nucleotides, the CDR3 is TGTGCCACCAGTGATCCGGGACAGGGGTACGAGCAGTACTTC. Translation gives CATSDPGQGYEQYF.

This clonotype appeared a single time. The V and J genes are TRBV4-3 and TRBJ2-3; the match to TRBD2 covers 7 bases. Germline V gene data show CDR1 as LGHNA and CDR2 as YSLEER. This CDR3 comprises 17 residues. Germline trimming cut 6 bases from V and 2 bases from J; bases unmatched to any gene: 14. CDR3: CASSHRVRAGNTDTQYF. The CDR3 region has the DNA TGCGCCAGCAGTCATCGGGTGAGAGCGGGAAACACAGATACGCAGTATTTT.

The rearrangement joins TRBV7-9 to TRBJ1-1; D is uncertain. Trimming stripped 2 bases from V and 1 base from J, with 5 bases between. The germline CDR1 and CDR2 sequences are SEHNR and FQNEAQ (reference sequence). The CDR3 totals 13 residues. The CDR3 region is CASSLPPNTEAFF. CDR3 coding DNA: TGTGCCAGCAGCTTACCTCCGAACACTGAAGCTTTCTTT.

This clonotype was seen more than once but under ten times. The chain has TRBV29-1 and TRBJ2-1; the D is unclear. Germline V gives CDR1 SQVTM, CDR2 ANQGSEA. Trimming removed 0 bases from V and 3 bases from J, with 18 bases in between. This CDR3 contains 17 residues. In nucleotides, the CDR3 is TGCAGCGTTGAAGAACCCAAGGAGTCCGTTCGCTACAATGAGCAGTTCTTC. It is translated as CSVEEPKESVRYNEQFF.

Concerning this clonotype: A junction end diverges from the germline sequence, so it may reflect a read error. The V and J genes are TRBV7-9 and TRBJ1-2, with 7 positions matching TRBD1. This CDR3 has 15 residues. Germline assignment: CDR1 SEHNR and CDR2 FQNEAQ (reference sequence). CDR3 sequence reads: CTSSLGTATNYGYTF. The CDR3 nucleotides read TGTACCAGCAGCTTAGGGACAGCAACTAACTATGGCTACACCTTC.

The CDR3 here is CSVLLTEAFF. CDR3 in DNA: TGCAGCGTCCTACTGACTGAAGCTTTCTTT. The chain carries TRBV29-1 and TRBJ1-1, with D unresolved. The germline CDR1 and CDR2 sequences are SQVTM and ANQGSEA. This CDR3 is 10 amino acids long. The V gene lost 6 bases and the J gene lost 5 bases, with 7 bases spanning the gap.